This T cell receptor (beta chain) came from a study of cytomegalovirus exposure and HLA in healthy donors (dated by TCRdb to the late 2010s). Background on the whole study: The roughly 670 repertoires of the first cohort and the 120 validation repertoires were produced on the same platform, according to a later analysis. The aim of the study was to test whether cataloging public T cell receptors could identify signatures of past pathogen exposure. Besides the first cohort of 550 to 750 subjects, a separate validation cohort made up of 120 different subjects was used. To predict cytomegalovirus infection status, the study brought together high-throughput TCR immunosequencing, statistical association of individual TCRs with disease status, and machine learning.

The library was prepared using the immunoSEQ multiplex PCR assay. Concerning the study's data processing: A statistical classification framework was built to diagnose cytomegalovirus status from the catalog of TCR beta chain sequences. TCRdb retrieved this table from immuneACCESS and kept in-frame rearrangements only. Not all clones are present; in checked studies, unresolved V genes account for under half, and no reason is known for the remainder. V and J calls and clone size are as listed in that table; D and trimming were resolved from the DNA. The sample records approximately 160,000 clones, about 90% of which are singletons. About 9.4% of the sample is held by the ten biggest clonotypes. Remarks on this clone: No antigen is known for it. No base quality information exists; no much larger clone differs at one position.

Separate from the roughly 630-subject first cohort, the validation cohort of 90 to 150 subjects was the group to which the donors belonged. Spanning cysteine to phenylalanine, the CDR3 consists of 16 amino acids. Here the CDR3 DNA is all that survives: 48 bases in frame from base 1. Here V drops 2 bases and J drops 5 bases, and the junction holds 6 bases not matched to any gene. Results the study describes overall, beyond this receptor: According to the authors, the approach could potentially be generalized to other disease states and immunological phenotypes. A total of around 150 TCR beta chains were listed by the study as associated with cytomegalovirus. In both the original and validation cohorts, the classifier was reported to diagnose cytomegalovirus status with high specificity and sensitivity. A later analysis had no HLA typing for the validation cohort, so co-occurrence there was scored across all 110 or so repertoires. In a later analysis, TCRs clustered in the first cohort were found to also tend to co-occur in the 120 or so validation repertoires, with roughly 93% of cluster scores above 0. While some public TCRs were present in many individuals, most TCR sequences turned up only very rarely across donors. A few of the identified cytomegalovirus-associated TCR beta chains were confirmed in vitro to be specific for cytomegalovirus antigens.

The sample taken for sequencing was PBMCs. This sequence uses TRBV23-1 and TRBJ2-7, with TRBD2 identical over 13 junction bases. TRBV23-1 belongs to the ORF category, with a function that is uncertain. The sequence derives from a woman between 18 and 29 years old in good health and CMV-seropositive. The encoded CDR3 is CASSQGLAGEWNEQYF. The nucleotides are TGCGCCAGCAGTCAAGGACTAGCGGGAGAGTGGAACGAGCAGTACTTC.